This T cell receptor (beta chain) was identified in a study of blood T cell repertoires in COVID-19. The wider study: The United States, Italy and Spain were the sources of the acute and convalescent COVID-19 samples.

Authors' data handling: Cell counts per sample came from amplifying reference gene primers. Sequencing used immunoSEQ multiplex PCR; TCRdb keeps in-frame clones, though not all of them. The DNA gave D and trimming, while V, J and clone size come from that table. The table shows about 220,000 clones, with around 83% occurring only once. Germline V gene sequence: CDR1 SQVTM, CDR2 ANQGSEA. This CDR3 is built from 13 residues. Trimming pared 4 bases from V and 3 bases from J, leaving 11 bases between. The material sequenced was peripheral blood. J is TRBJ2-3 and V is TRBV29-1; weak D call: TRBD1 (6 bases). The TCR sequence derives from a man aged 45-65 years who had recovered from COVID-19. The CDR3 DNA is TGCAGCGTTGCTGGGGGCCTAACAGATACGCAGTATTTT. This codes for CSVAGGLTDTQYF.